Described below is a single T cell receptor (beta chain) sequence and its context. Its antigen is unknown. These data are taken from a study of T cell responses to AZD1222 COVID-19 vaccine. V lost 7 bases, J lost 4 bases, and 10 bases lay in between. CDR1 SQVTM and CDR2 ANQGSEA come from the germline V gene. There are 11 residues in the CDR3. Findings of the study overall: It was only six AZD1222 recipients who were seropositive at baseline. Repertoires were sampled only after the peak T cell response. There were mostly white British donors and more females than males, and clonal diversity was possibly underestimated.

Some clones are missing from TCRdb's copy, which holds only in-frame ones; the method was immunoSEQ multiplex PCR. The sample lists about 140,000 clones; about 91% were seen once. This clonotype was obtained from an adult in good health. The sequenced sample was peripheral blood, obtained on day 0 of AZD1222 vaccination. V is TRBV29-1 and J is TRBJ1-1, with D perhaps TRBD1 (5 bases). CDR3 sequence reads: CSAQGSTEAFF. DNA of the CDR3: TGCAGCGCCCAGGGCAGCACTGAAGCTTTCTTT.